The 8 T cell receptor beta chains below all came from one sample that was sequenced in a study of cytomegalovirus exposure and HLA in healthy donors. With 60 Vbeta and 13 Jbeta primers, the PCR was carried out. Repertoires were generated with immunoSEQ multiplex PCR, while TCRdb's copy carries only in-frame clones and drops some. The data show 160,000 or so clones, around 80% seen once. Sequencing was carried out using PBMCs. These receptors all stem from a woman between 18 and 29 years old in good health and CMV-seronegative.

The chain employs TRBV9 and TRBJ2-1; 7 positions match TRBD2. J lost 12 bases, V lost 0 bases, and 12 bases had no gene match. Germline V gene lookup returns CDR1 SGDLS and CDR2 YYNGEE. This CDR3 has 15 residues. The CDR3: CASSVDPAGLAGQFF. CDR3 nucleotides: TGTGCCAGCAGCGTAGACCCAGCGGGGCTGGCGGGGCAGTTCTTC.

The V gene is TRBV7-9, the J gene TRBJ1-2; no clear D. There are 13 residues in the CDR3. Germline V gene data show CDR1 as SEHNR and CDR2 as FQNEAQ (reference sequence). The V end lost 1 base, the J end lost 7 bases, and 10 bases lay between the germline ends. CDR3 coding DNA: TGTGCCAGCAGCTTAGATAGCTTTGGTGGCTACACCTTC. Protein sequence: CASSLDSFGGYTF.

The chain recombines TRBV19 with TRBJ1-1, with 8 bases fitting TRBD1. J was trimmed by 3 bases and V by 9 bases; bases with no gene match: 9. CDR1 and CDR2 from the germline V gene are LNHDA and SQIVND (reference sequence). The CDR3 is 14 amino acids. The CDR3 loop is CASRGPAVYTEAFF. The DNA for the CDR3 is TGTGCCAGCAGGGGGCCCGCTGTGTACACTGAAGCTTTCTTT.

The gene calls are TRBV2 and TRBJ1-1; TRBD1 matches 9 bases. V lost 4 bases, J lost 0 bases, and 0 bases stayed unmatched. The CDR3 runs to 14 residues. CDR1 and CDR2 from the germline V gene are SNHLY and FYNNEI. The CDR3 DNA is TGTGCCAGCAGTGGGGACAGGGTGAACACTGAAGCTTTCTTT. Its translation is CASSGDRVNTEAFF.

This clone came up a few times. The junction shows a germline mismatch at one end, possibly a read error. The chain recombines TRBV9 with TRBJ1-6; 9 bases are a match to TRBD1. The CDR3 contains 13 residues. In germline, CDR1 is SGDLS, CDR2 YYNGEE. DNA of the CDR3: TGTGCCAGCAGCCCCTCTTGGGGGACAGGGCTCTACTTT. This encodes CASSPSWGTGLYF. Full variable domain (missing parts from reference TRBV9 and TRBJ1-6): DSGVTQTPKHLITATGQRVTLRCSPRSGDLSVYWYQQSLDQGLQFLIQYYNGEERAKGNILERFSAQQFPDLHSELNLSSLELGDSALYFCASSPSWGTGLYFGNGTRLTVT.

The V call is TRBV28, the J call TRBJ1-6, with TRBD1 identical over 11 bases. The CDR3 has 15 residues. The germline gives CDR1 MDHEN, CDR2 SYDVKM. V shed 2 bases and J 8 bases; nucleotides not matched to a gene: 2. The CDR3 nucleotides are TGTGCCAGCAGTTTAGGGACAGGGGGAGATTCACCCCTCCACTTT. It is translated as CASSLGTGGDSPLHF.

In this sample, this clone turned up a few times. The rearrangement uses TRBV18 and TRBJ1-1; the D gene is possibly TRBD1 (6 bases). Between the trimmed V and J ends, which lost 0 bases and 1 base, there was a span of 9 bases. There are 15 residues in the CDR3. Germline loops: CDR1 KGHSH, CDR2 LQKENI. The CDR3 region is CASSPPIRGNTEAFF. The CDR3 coding sequence is TGTGCCAGCTCACCACCGATCAGGGGGAACACTGAAGCTTTCTTT.

The V and J genes are TRBV5-6 and TRBJ2-5; D possibly corresponds to TRBD2 (7 bases). The CDR3 contains 15 residues. Germline V gene sequence: CDR1 SGHDT, CDR2 YYEEEE. Trimming pared 5 bases from V and 4 bases from J, leaving 18 bases between. The CDR3 protein is CASRTGGQHGETQYF. Written as DNA, the CDR3 is TGTGCCAGCAGAACCGGGGGGCAGCACGGAGAGACCCAGTACTTC.